Presented here are 23 T cell receptor beta chains from one specimen sequenced in a study of neurological immune-mediated disorders. In TCRdb, the 5' RACE reads were re-called with MiXCR into one record per CDR3 protein. The sample records approximately 30,000 distinct CDR3 sequences, under 25% being singletons. Sequenced: PBMCs. The receptors shown here come from a woman in her sixties in good health.

The chain is built from TRBV7-8 and TRBJ1-5; D is undetermined. Trimming removed 2 bases from V and 4 bases from J, with 12 bases in between. CDR3 length: 15 residues. Germline V gene sequence: CDR1 SGHVS, CDR2 FQNEAQ. The CDR3 spells CASSLSALANQPQHF. CDR3 sequence (DNA): TGTGCCAGCAGCTTATCGGCATTGGCTAATCAGCCCCAGCATTTT.

This clonotype has a count of ten or more. V gene TRBV7-2 combines with J gene TRBJ2-2, with D uncertain. With 0 bases removed from V and 4 bases from J, the gap between germline ends came to 3 bases. The CDR3 runs to 13 residues. Germline values: CDR1 SGHTA, CDR2 FQGNSA. The CDR3 nucleotides are TGTGCCAGCAGCTTAGCGGGCACCGGGGAGCTGTTTTTT. As protein: CASSLAGTGELFF.

This clonotype occurred many times. This chain joins TRBV28 and TRBJ1-1; D might be TRBD1 (5 bases). The length of the CDR3 is 16 residues. Trimming removed 3 bases from V and 4 bases from J, with 18 bases in between. Germline assignment: CDR1 MDHEN and CDR2 SYDVKM. CDR3 coding DNA: TGTGCCAGCAGTTTGGCCGGGGCTGGGTTAGGCACTGAAGCTTTCTTT. Protein sequence: CASSLAGAGLGTEAFF.

This clonotype was observed many times. V is TRBV10-3 and J is TRBJ1-5; no reliable D call. Between the trimmed V and J ends, which lost 4 bases and 0 bases, there was a span of 19 bases. The CDR3 sequence is 18 residues long. Germline lookup yields CDR1 ENHRY and CDR2 SYGVKD. This CDR3 is CAISVEAGQSNSNQPQHF. CDR3 bases: TGTGCCATCAGTGTCGAGGCAGGTCAATCTAATAGCAATCAGCCCCAGCATTTT.

This clonotype was seen many times. The chain combines TRBV20-1 with TRBJ1-6; TRBD1 matches 7 bases. The CDR3 totals 18 residues. Germline CDR1 DFQATT, CDR2 SNEGSKA (reference sequence). The V and J ends lost 3 bases and 3 bases, in that order; junction bases with no gene match: 14. Written as DNA, the CDR3 is TGCAGTGCTAGCGGGGGGCAGGGGGTCGGGATCTATAATTCACCCCTCCACTTT. Encoded protein: CSASGGQGVGIYNSPLHF.

This clonotype was seen at least ten times. The V gene is TRBV10-3, the J gene TRBJ2-2; D may be TRBD1 or TRBD2 (5 bases each). Germline assignment: CDR1 ENHRY and CDR2 SYGVKD. The CDR3 covers 15 residues. Trimming took off 3 bases at V and 9 bases at J, with 17 bases between the two ends. The CDR3 DNA reads TGTGCCATCAGTGATCTGAGGGGCTTAGACCGGGAGCTGTTTTTT. Translating it yields CAISDLRGLDRELFF.

In its sample, this clonotype was seen many times. The gene calls are TRBV28 and TRBJ2-7; D gene unclear. Germline V lookup: CDR1 MDHEN, CDR2 SYDVKM. With 2 bases removed from V and 9 bases from J, the gap between germline ends came to 8 bases. The CDR3 loop spans 11 amino acids. The CDR3 nucleotides are TGTGCCAGCAGTTTAACCGAAGGGCAGTACTTC. Encoded protein: CASSLTEGQYF. The full variable domain, in which reference TRBV28 and TRBJ2-7 provide the parts outside the CDR3, is DVKVTQSSRYLVKRTGEKVFLECVQDMDHENMFWYRQDPGLGLRLIYFSYDVKMKEKGDIPEGYSVSREKKERFSLILESASTNQTSMYLCASSLTEGQYFGPGTRLTVT.

This clonotype was observed a few times. The chain employs TRBV6-6 and TRBJ2-1, with TRBD1 identical over 7 bases. The CDR3 extends over 12 amino acids. Germline V CDR1 and CDR2: MNHNY, SVGAGI (reference sequence). V was pared by 5 bases and J by 7 bases, with 2 bases of the junction left unmatched. CDR3 bases: TGTGCCAGCAGTCCGACAGGGAATGAGCAGTTCTTC. It yields the protein CASSPTGNEQFF.

This clonotype was found many times. The V gene is TRBV5-1, the J gene TRBJ2-2; 7 nucleotides line up with TRBD1. The CDR3 contains 13 residues. The V and J ends lost 8 bases and 6 bases, in that order; junction bases with no gene match: 7. Germline assignment: CDR1 SGHRS and CDR2 YFSETQ. The DNA of the CDR3 is TGCGCCAGTCGTAATCAGGGGGCCGGGGAGCTGTTTTTT. Residues: CASRNQGAGELFF.

This sequence joins TRBV9 and TRBJ2-7; TRBD1 aligns across 11 bases. V trimming: 4 bases; J trimming: 5 bases; junction bases outside the gene matches: 8. Per the germline V gene, CDR1 is SGDLS and CDR2 is YYNGEE. The CDR3 has 15 residues. In nucleotides, the CDR3 is TGTGCCAGCAGCCGCTGGGACAGGGGGTCAAACGAGCAGTACTTC. It yields the protein CASSRWDRGSNEQYF.

The rearrangement joins TRBV5-1 to TRBJ2-7; D is uncertain. With 0 bases removed from V and 7 bases from J, the gap between germline ends came to 14 bases. This CDR3 is built from 14 residues. The germline gives CDR1 SGHRS, CDR2 YFSETQ. CDR3 DNA: TGCGCCAGCAGCTTGGCGACGGCGCGTATGGAGCAGTACTTC. Its translation is CASSLATARMEQYF.

This clonotype came up many times. This chain's CDR3 is CSVEGRGPNILGNYGYTF. The CDR3 DNA sequence: TGCAGCGTTGAGGGAAGGGGCCCGAATATCTTAGGGAACTATGGCTACACCTTC. The chain links TRBV29-1 to TRBJ1-2; D possibly corresponds to TRBD1 (5 bases). Trimming took 3 bases from V and 2 from J, leaving 25 bases between them. CDR3 length equals 18 residues. CDR1 and CDR2 from the germline V gene are SQVTM and ANQGSEA.

The sample holds a few counts of this clonotype. The chain couples TRBV12-3 or TRBV12-4 to TRBJ2-6; 9 nucleotides match TRBD1. The CDR3 has 15 residues. J lost 1 base, V lost 6 bases, and 1 base had no gene match. The CDR3 here is CASRGTGSGANVLTF. CDR3 sequence (DNA): TGTGCCAGCAGGGGGACAGGGTCTGGGGCCAACGTCCTGACTTTC.

This clonotype has at least ten counts. This sequence joins TRBV29-1 and TRBJ1-5; TRBD1 might be the D (5 bases). Germline V gene sequence: CDR1 SQVTM, CDR2 ANQGSEA. V was cut by 1 base and J by 5 bases, with 9 bases left in between. This CDR3 comprises 13 residues. DNA of the CDR3: TGCAGCGTTGAAGCGGGGACGGATCAGCCCCAGCATTTT. As protein: CSVEAGTDQPQHF.

The J gene is TRBJ1-1, the V gene TRBV7-9; D possibly corresponds to TRBD1 (6 bases). This CDR3 is built from 14 residues. V lost 3 bases and J lost 5, with 13 bases in between. Germline CDR1 is SEHNR and CDR2 is FQNEAQ (reference sequence). The CDR3 spells CASSFAGAETEAFF. CDR3 DNA sequence: TGTGCCAGCAGCTTCGCAGGGGCTGAAACTGAAGCTTTCTTT.

The chain joins TRBV27 to TRBJ2-3, with 11 bases that match TRBD1. After removal of 5 bases from V and 5 bases from J, the junction contained 6 bases not matched to a gene. Germline V gene data show CDR1 as MNHEY and CDR2 as SMNVEV (reference sequence). The length of the CDR3 is 15 residues. CDR3 DNA: TGTGCCAGCAGTATCGCCGGGACAGGGGGAGATACGCAGTATTTT. Protein product: CASSIAGTGGDTQYF.

At least ten counts were recorded for this clonotype. The V call is TRBV11-2, the J call TRBJ2-1, with 8 bases that match TRBD2. The CDR3 is 17 residues long. J was trimmed by 1 base and V by 8 bases; bases with no gene match: 13. The germline V gene encodes CDR1 SGHAT and CDR2 FQNNGV. Written as DNA, the CDR3 is TGTGCCAGCCGACGGGGGGGGGCCAGGAGTTCCTACAATGAGCAGTTCTTC. Amino acids: CASRRGGARSSYNEQFF.

In its sample, this clonotype was seen a few times. The rearrangement uses TRBV28 and TRBJ2-5; no clear D. This CDR3 comprises 15 residues. Germline CDR1 reads MDHEN; CDR2 reads SYDVKM. V was trimmed by 7 bases and J by 4 bases, leaving 19 bases between them. The CDR3 is CASTRVGPEGETQYF. CDR3 bases: TGTGCCAGCACCCGCGTGGGCCCCGAAGGAGAGACCCAGTACTTC.

The rearrangement links TRBV27 to TRBJ1-1, with 7 bases matching TRBD1. This CDR3 comprises 15 residues. Per the germline V gene, CDR1 is MNHEY and CDR2 is SMNVEV (reference sequence). J gave up 0 bases and V 8 bases, and 9 bases lay outside the gene matches. The CDR3 DNA reads TGTGCCAGCGCCAGGACAGGCTTAATGAACACTGAAGCTTTCTTT. It codes for CASARTGLMNTEAFF.

This clonotype appeared many times. The gene calls are TRBV11-1 and TRBJ2-5; D is possibly TRBD2 (5 bases). V was clipped by 5 bases and J by 2 bases, with 18 bases between them. The germline V gene has CDR1 SGHAT and CDR2 FQDESV (reference sequence). This CDR3 is built from 16 residues. In DNA form, the CDR3 reads TGTGCCAGCAGCGCCTACATGGACTCAGGACAAGAGACCCAGTACTTC. Its translation is CASSAYMDSGQETQYF.

This clonotype was picked up many times. The chain joins TRBV3-1 to TRBJ1-3; TRBD1 aligns across 8 bases. This CDR3 has 14 residues. The V and J ends lost 8 bases and 0 bases, in that order; junction bases with no gene match: 3. The germline CDR1 and CDR2 sequences are LGHDT and YNNKEL (reference sequence). The CDR3 loop reads CASGGQVSGNTIYF. CDR3 coding DNA: TGTGCCAGCGGGGGACAGGTCTCTGGAAACACCATATATTTT.

This clonotype came up many times. The chain is built from TRBV7-2 and TRBJ2-5; 7 bases fit TRBD1. CDR1 is SGHTA and CDR2 is FQGNSA in the germline V gene. This CDR3 comprises 15 residues. The trim removed 5 bases at V and 1 base at J, leaving 7 bases unmatched. The CDR3 sequence: CASSRTGIVQETQYF. The CDR3 coding sequence is TGTGCCAGCAGCAGGACAGGAATAGTCCAAGAGACCCAGTACTTC.

There are many counts of this clonotype. The chain carries TRBV27 and TRBJ1-1; 10 bases match TRBD1. Germline lookup yields CDR1 MNHEY and CDR2 SMNVEV (reference sequence). V trimming: 5 bases; J trimming: 1 base; junction bases outside the gene matches: 13. The CDR3 extends over 18 amino acids. CDR3 region: CASSRPYVGDRGNTEAFF. Written as DNA, the CDR3 is TGTGCCAGCAGTAGACCATACGTAGGGGACAGGGGGAACACTGAAGCTTTCTTT.